Listed below are T cell receptor beta chains from one sample, sequenced in a study of patients and donors after allogeneic stem cell transplantation. TCRdb independently ran MiXCR on the RT-PCR reads; one entry per CDR3 protein. The profile shows 110,000 or so distinct CDR3 sequences, over 30% of them singletons. Sequenced: blood, either unsorted or a sorted T cell fraction (not recorded which). The receptors stem from a human donor who was either an allogeneic HSCT recipient or a stem cell or donor lymphocyte infusion donor (not recorded which). It is not recorded whose cells these are; they may come from a transplant donor. The conserved cysteine and the conserved F or W are not part of the CDR3 here.

J	V	CDR3
TRBJ1-2	TRBV7-2	ASSLHGGYT
TRBJ1-2	TRBV6-6	ASSHNQLPTEYGYT
TRBJ2-1	TRBV20-1	SASADRVGEQF
TRBJ2-7	TRBV6-2/TRBV6-3	ASRKTATRGRAYEQY
TRBJ2-2	TRBV29-1	SVGGTTHTGELF
TRBJ1-1	TRBV20-1	SAPARDEAF
TRBJ2-3	TRBV7-9	ASSPSVLWREQY
TRBJ1-1	TRBV7-9	ASSSIGTEAF
TRBJ2-5	TRBV3-1	ASSPRAPRLFYQETQY
TRBJ2-2	TRBV27	ASSPPGWAGELF
TRBJ2-3	TRBV7-6	ASSSRDYTDTQY
TRBJ1-1	TRBV6-2/TRBV6-3	ASSLWRNTEAF
TRBJ2-5	TRBV4-2	ASSQFPASGVRETQY
TRBJ2-1	TRBV4-3	ASSQVSSHEQF
TRBJ2-1	TRBV28	ASSPPPLGYNEQF
TRBJ2-7	TRBV6-1	ASSESGYGQY
TRBJ2-3	TRBV20-1	SARDYSDTQY
TRBJ1-5	TRBV3-1	ASSPQGAHQPQH
TRBJ1-1	TRBV4-1	ASSQDTHRASGNTEAF
TRBJ1-2	TRBV5-1	ASSLAGGDIYNYGYT
TRBJ2-3	TRBV5-6	ASSLSPAEY
TRBJ1-5	TRBV12-3/TRBV12-4	ASSLGQLNQPQH
TRBJ1-2	TRBV10-3	ATSGTGPPNYGYT
TRBJ1-2	TRBV20-1	SASWYPHGYT
TRBJ2-3	TRBV20-1	SASGAGDTQY
TRBJ1-2	TRBV6-5	ASRRTLNYGYT
TRBJ1-5	TRBV5-6	ASSLYGNTGEH
TRBJ1-2	TRBV20-1	SAQVARGREDGYT
TRBJ1-5	TRBV28	ASGPWNQPQH
TRBJ1-2	TRBV5-1	ASSNEQPMGLYGYT
TRBJ1-4	TRBV6-6	AIGPGGAGYEKLF
TRBJ2-5	TRBV7-2	ASSLVRSGETQY
TRBJ1-1	TRBV5-5	ASSRGQGLEAF
TRBJ1-5	TRBV5-6	ASSGPGISQPQH
TRBJ1-3	TRBV6-5	ASSYGFPGNTIY